A selection of T cell receptor beta chains follows, all from one sample in a study of T cells in Graves' hyperthyroidism and ophthalmopathy. In TCRdb, the multiplex PCR reads were re-called with MiXCR into one record per CDR3 protein. In the table there are fewer than 400,000 distinct CDR3 sequences, 15% to 20% of which are singletons. Material: blood. All receptors derive from a man aged 25 to 40 with Graves' hyperthyroidism. Both conserved end residues are part of each CDR3. The D gene is left open where the match is weak. Clone sizes are given selectively: once, few, many, or a class where the clone is expanded.

DNA | CDR3 | J | V | D | size
TGTGCCAGCAGTTACCGCGGGACGGTCAGAACGCTAAGCTCCTACGAGCAGTACTTC | CASSYRGTVRTLSSYEQYF | TRBJ2-7 | TRBV6-5 | - | many
TGTGCCAGCCTGATGAACACTGAAGCTTTCTTT | CASLMNTEAFF | TRBJ1-1 | TRBV19 | - | few
TGTGCCAGCACCAAGACCCTAGAGACCCAGTACTTC | CASTKTLETQYF | TRBJ2-5 | TRBV6-1 | - | -
TGTGCCAGCAGCCAAGATGTTGGCTCCCTTTCCTTTAGGCAGACCCAGTACTTC | CASSQDVGSLSFRQTQYF | TRBJ2-5 | TRBV3-1 | - | few
TGTGCCAGCACATACTACAATGAGCAGTTCTTC | CASTYYNEQFF | TRBJ2-1 | TRBV2 | - | many
TGTGCCAGCAGCCCGAACCGTTACGAGCAGTACTTC | CASSPNRYEQYF | TRBJ2-7 | TRBV11-2 | - | many
TGCAGTGCTAGAGGACCGGACAGCCTAACTAACACTGAAGCTTTCTTT | CSARGPDSLTNTEAFF | TRBJ1-1 | TRBV20-1 | - | few
TGCAGCGTTGAAGATCGACCGACGGAGCAGTTCTTC | CSVEDRPTEQFF | TRBJ2-1 | TRBV29-1 | - | many
TGCAGTGCTAGAGATGGGCGCGGGAGTGGGGGGTACGAGCAGTACTTC | CSARDGRGSGGYEQYF | TRBJ2-7 | TRBV20-1 | TRBD2 | -
TGTGCCAGCGGGAGGATAAAGCAGTTCTTC | CASGRIKQFF | TRBJ2-1 | TRBV2 | - | many
TGTGCCAGCAGTGAAAACAGTAGGGGGGATGAGCAGTTCTTC | CASSENSRGDEQFF | TRBJ2-1 | TRBV6-1 | - | many
TGTGCCAGCAGTTCGGGGCCCTATAATTCACCCCTCCACTTT | CASSSGPYNSPLHF | TRBJ1-6 | TRBV6-1 | - | many
TGTGCCAGCAGCCCCGCCGGGGGCAGGGAATATAGCAATCAGCCCCAGCATTTT | CASSPAGGREYSNQPQHF | TRBJ1-5 | TRBV5-5 | - | few
TGTGCCAGCAGCCTACCCTGGAGTGGCGGGAGGGAAGAGACCCAGTACTTC | CASSLPWSGGREETQYF | TRBJ2-5 | TRBV5-4 | TRBD2 | few
TGCAGCGTTGAACGGGGGGAGGCACCCTACGAGCAGTACTTC | CSVERGEAPYEQYF | TRBJ2-7 | TRBV29-1 | TRBD2 | many
TGTGCCAGCAGCTTAGGGGACAGGGGTGACGAGCAGTACTTC | CASSLGDRGDEQYF | TRBJ2-7 | TRBV7-9 | TRBD1 | many
TGTGCCAGCAGTTACGACTTCCGGGGGGAAAAACTGTTTTTT | CASSYDFRGEKLFF | TRBJ1-4 | TRBV6-5 | - | -
TGTGCCAGCAGTTCGGATGTCAGGGCAAGCAATCAGCCCCAGCATTTT | CASSSDVRASNQPQHF | TRBJ1-5 | TRBV6-2/TRBV6-3 | - | -
TGCGCCAGCAGCCAAGATCGGGAAACTTCGGTCCGGCTATATAATTCACCCCTCCACTTT | CASSQDRETSVRLYNSPLHF | TRBJ1-6 | TRBV4-1 | - | -
TGTGCCAGCAGCGGGAGGACAGGGGAGAGAGATACGCAGTATTTT | CASSGRTGERDTQYF | TRBJ2-3 | TRBV11-3 | TRBD1 | many
TGTGCCAGCAGCTTAGCATCTACAGCCTACGAGCAGTACTTC | CASSLASTAYEQYF | TRBJ2-7 | TRBV7-9 | - | -
TGTGCCAGCAGTTTTCAAGGGACAAAGTTCTCCTACGAGCAGTACTTC | CASSFQGTKFSYEQYF | TRBJ2-7 | TRBV6-1 | - | -
TGTGCCAGCAGTCGCGACAGGATAGAGACCCAGTACTTC | CASSRDRIETQYF | TRBJ2-5 | TRBV2 | - | many
TGTGCCAGCAGCCAAACGACAGGGGCCGATTCACCCCTCCACTTT | CASSQTTGADSPLHF | TRBJ1-6 | TRBV3-1 | TRBD1 | many
TGCAGTACCTCGGGGGGCGGAAAAACCTATGGCTACACCTTC | CSTSGGGKTYGYTF | TRBJ1-2 | TRBV20-1 | - | few
TGCGCCAGCAGCTTGGGGGCAGGGATGAATGAGCAGTTCTTC | CASSLGAGMNEQFF | TRBJ2-1 | TRBV5-1 | - | many
TGTGCCAGCAGCCCTCCCGAAGGACAGCCCTCCTACGAGCAGTACTTC | CASSPPEGQPSYEQYF | TRBJ2-7 | TRBV7-9 | - | many
TGTGCCAGCAGCTTACTAGCGGGTAGTGCCTACGAGCAGTACTTC | CASSLLAGSAYEQYF | TRBJ2-7 | TRBV7-3 | TRBD2 | many
TGTGCCAGCAGTGACTCGCCCCAGCGAGCTGGTGAGCAGTTCTTC | CASSDSPQRAGEQFF | TRBJ2-1 | TRBV6-4 | - | -
TGCAGTGCTAGAGATACGCTGTTCACAGATACGCAGTATTTT | CSARDTLFTDTQYF | TRBJ2-3 | TRBV20-1 | - | few
TGTGCCAGCAGCTACGGCTCTAGCGTCTTGGGCACCGGGGAGCTGTTTTTT | CASSYGSSVLGTGELFF | TRBJ2-2 | TRBV2 | - | -
TGTGCCAGCAGCCCTCACGACGGACGGGATGGGTCTTACTATAATGAAAAACTGTTTTTT | CASSPHDGRDGSYYNEKLFF | TRBJ1-4 | TRBV9 | - | few
TGTGCCAGCAGCTTGAATGGGATCTCCTATAATTCACCCCTCCACTTT | CASSLNGISYNSPLHF | TRBJ1-6 | TRBV5-6 | - | -
TGTGCCAGCAGCTCCCTGGGACTAGCGGTCAATGAGCAGTTCTTC | CASSSLGLAVNEQFF | TRBJ2-1 | TRBV7-3 | TRBD2 | many
TGTGCCAGCAGCTTAGGACTTAACAATGAGCAGTTCTTC | CASSLGLNNEQFF | TRBJ2-1 | TRBV7-3 | - | many
TGCGCCAGCAGCTTGTCGCCCCGTAATTCTGAAGCTTTCTTT | CASSLSPRNSEAFF | TRBJ1-1 | TRBV5-1 | - | -
TGCGCCAGCAGCAGGGACACCTACACTGAAGCTTTCTTT | CASSRDTYTEAFF | TRBJ1-1 | TRBV10-2 | - | -
TGTGCCAGCAGCTTGGCGCGGATCGAGACCCAGTACTTC | CASSLARIETQYF | TRBJ2-5 | TRBV5-5 | - | few
TGTGCCAGCTCACCAGGGACTAGTATCGGTTACGAGCAGTACTTC | CASSPGTSIGYEQYF | TRBJ2-7 | TRBV18 | TRBD2 | many
TGTGCCACTCAGACTAGCGGGAGTGGTAACGAGCAGTACTTC | CATQTSGSGNEQYF | TRBJ2-7 | TRBV24-1 | TRBD2 | few
TGCGCCAGCAGCCAAGGGCGGGGGGGCTCCTACAATGAGCAGTTCTTC | CASSQGRGGSYNEQFF | TRBJ2-1 | TRBV4-1 | TRBD2 | -
TGCGCCAGCACCGGGGCTGACAGGAGCAATCAGCCCCAGCATTTT | CASTGADRSNQPQHF | TRBJ1-5 | TRBV10-1 | - | -
TGTGCCAGTAGTTCCGCTTCAGGCAAGGGCTCCTACGAGCAGTACTTC | CASSSASGKGSYEQYF | TRBJ2-7 | TRBV19 | - | -
TGTGCCAGCAGCTTAGTAGGGGACGCAACCTACGAGCAGTACTTC | CASSLVGDATYEQYF | TRBJ2-7 | TRBV7-8 | - | -
TGCAGTGCTCCACCGGGACACCTACCAAGTGACTATGGCTACACCTTC | CSAPPGHLPSDYGYTF | TRBJ1-2 | TRBV20-1 | - | few
TGTGCCAGCGGAGCGGGAGCCGGGGAGCTGTTTTTT | CASGAGAGELFF | TRBJ2-2 | TRBV12-3/TRBV12-4 | TRBD2 | few
TGTGCCAGCAGTAGACTAGCGGGAAGAGCCAAAAACATTCAGTACTTC | CASSRLAGRAKNIQYF | TRBJ2-4 | TRBV6-1 | TRBD2 | many
TGTGCCACCAGCAGACCCTGGACTAGCGGGAGTAGACAGAGTGAGCAGTTCTTC | CATSRPWTSGSRQSEQFF | TRBJ2-1 | TRBV15 | TRBD2 | many
TGTGCCAGCACCCCCGGTATAGGGACCAGCTCCTACGAGCAGTACTTC | CASTPGIGTSSYEQYF | TRBJ2-7 | TRBV5-6 | - | few
TGTGCCAGCAGCTTAGGCCTAGCGGGAGGGGATGAGCAGTACTTC | CASSLGLAGGDEQYF | TRBJ2-7 | TRBV7-2 | TRBD2 | -
TGTGCCAGCAGCTTAGAGAAGCGAGATACGCAGTATTTT | CASSLEKRDTQYF | TRBJ2-3 | TRBV7-2 | - | -
TGTGCCTGGGATAGGACTAGCGGGAGGGAGCAGTACTTC | CAWDRTSGREQYF | TRBJ2-7 | TRBV30 | TRBD2 | few
TGTGCCAGCAGTCCTTCAGCTTCCGAGGCCTCTGAGCAGCTCTTC | CASSPSASEASEQLF | TRBJ2-1 | TRBV6-1 | - | -
TGTGCCAGCAGTCCCCGGACTAGCGGGAGTAAGCACGAGCAGTACTTC | CASSPRTSGSKHEQYF | TRBJ2-7 | TRBV28 | TRBD2 | -
TGCGCCAGTACTTTCGGGACAGGAGCTTCCGGGGAGCTGTTTTTT | CASTFGTGASGELFF | TRBJ2-2 | TRBV5-1 | TRBD1 | many
TGTGCCAGCTCACCTGGACTAGCGGGAGTTGAGCAGTTCTTC | CASSPGLAGVEQFF | TRBJ2-1 | TRBV18 | TRBD2 | many
TGTGCCAGCAGTTATAGTGGGGCGACTCTCTACAATGAGCAGTTCTTC | CASSYSGATLYNEQFF | TRBJ2-1 | TRBV6-1 | - | many
TGTGCCAGCAGCTTAATCTACCCTCTAGCGGGAGACTCAGTCTACGAGCAGTACTTC | CASSLIYPLAGDSVYEQYF | TRBJ2-7 | TRBV7-9 | TRBD2 | -
TGTGCCAGCAGCTTTGGAACCGGGAATGGTGGCTACACCTTC | CASSFGTGNGGYTF | TRBJ1-2 | TRBV7-9 | - | many
TGTGCCAGCTCTCGGGGGTGGAGCTCTGGGGCCAACGTCCTGACTTTC | CASSRGWSSGANVLTF | TRBJ2-6 | TRBV18 | - | -